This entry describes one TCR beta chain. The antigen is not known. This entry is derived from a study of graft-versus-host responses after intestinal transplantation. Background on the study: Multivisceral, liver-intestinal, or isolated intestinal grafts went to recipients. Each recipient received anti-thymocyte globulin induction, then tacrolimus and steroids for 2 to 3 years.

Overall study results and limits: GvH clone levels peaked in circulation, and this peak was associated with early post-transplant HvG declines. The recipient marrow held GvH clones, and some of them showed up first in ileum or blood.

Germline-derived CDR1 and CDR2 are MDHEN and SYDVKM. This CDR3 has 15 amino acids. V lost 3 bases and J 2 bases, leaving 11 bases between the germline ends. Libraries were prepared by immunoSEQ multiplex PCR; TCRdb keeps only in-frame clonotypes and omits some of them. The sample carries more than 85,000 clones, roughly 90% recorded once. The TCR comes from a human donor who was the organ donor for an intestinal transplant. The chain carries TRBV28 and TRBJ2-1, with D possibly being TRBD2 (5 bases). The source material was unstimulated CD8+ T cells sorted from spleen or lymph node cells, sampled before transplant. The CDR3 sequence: CASSFYPGTYNEQFF. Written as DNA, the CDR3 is TGTGCCAGCAGTTTTTATCCGGGAACCTACAATGAGCAGTTCTTC. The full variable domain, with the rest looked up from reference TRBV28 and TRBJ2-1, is DVKVTQSSRYLVKRTGEKVFLECVQDMDHENMFWYRQDPGLGLRLIYFSYDVKMKEKGDIPEGYSVSREKKERFSLILESASTNQTSMYLCASSFYPGTYNEQFFGPGTRLTVL.